This entry lists 3 T cell receptor beta chains sequenced from one sample in a study of cytomegalovirus exposure and HLA in healthy donors. TCRdb keeps only in-frame clones here, not all; method: immunoSEQ multiplex PCR. The sample lists about 200,000 clones; over 80% were seen once. The sample was PBMCs. All receptors come from a woman aged 18-29 years in good health and CMV-seronegative.

This rearrangement joins TRBV7-8 to TRBJ1-5, with no clear D. The germline V and J ends were trimmed by 1 base and 5 bases, with 9 bases remaining between them. This CDR3 has 14 residues. Germline V lookup: CDR1 SGHVS, CDR2 FQNEAQ. The CDR3 loop reads CASSLGNEYQPQHF. The CDR3 nucleotides are TGTGCCAGCAGCTTAGGCAATGAATATCAGCCCCAGCATTTT.

The rearrangement links TRBV18 to TRBJ2-1; D uncertain. This CDR3 has 14 residues. Germline loops: CDR1 KGHSH, CDR2 LQKENI. V gave up 1 base and J gave up 2 bases, with 6 bases separating them. The CDR3 region is CASSPQAPYNEQFF. In nucleotides, the CDR3 is TGTGCCAGCTCACCACAAGCGCCCTACAATGAGCAGTTCTTC.

The gene calls are TRBV4-1 and TRBJ1-2; 7 bases are shared with TRBD1. From germline, CDR1 is MGHRA and CDR2 YSYEKL. The V segment lost 3 bases and the J segment 1 base; nucleotides outside the gene matches: 8. The CDR3 loop spans 16 amino acids. The CDR3 loop is CASSQLGTESNYGYTF. The CDR3 DNA reads TGCGCCAGCAGCCAGCTCGGGACAGAAAGTAACTATGGCTACACCTTC.